The TCR beta chain under discussion was sequenced for a study of T-cell reconstitution after alpha-beta-depleted transplantation in children. General study points: Several hundred rapidly expanded clones from non-depleted graft cells reportedly supplied alpha-beta T cells about two months post-transplant. One year post-transplant, T-cell counts and diversity were largely derived from T cells produced anew. The origin of high day-60 TCRbeta diversity in some patients lay in surviving recipient T cells and thymic progenitors.

This sample's TCRbeta library carried unique molecular identifier barcodes. TCRdb fed the PCR reads into MiXCR, producing one record per CDR3 protein. This table holds about 870,000 distinct CDR3 sequences, roughly 16% found once. This clonotype has only a few counts. Its specificity is unknown. Source: PBMCs, mostly from graft donor cells, taken 360 days after TCRalphabeta/CD19-depleted stem cell transplant. The clonotype originates from a male patient between 10 and 17 years old who had a stem cell transplant for acute lymphoblastic leukemia, so the T cells may come from the graft donor.

The CDR3 here is CASRRGQEVNTEAFF. CDR3 DNA sequence: TGTGCCAGTAGAAGGGGTCAGGAAGTGAACACTGAAGCTTTCTTT. This sequence joins TRBV19 and TRBJ1-1, with D possibly TRBD1 on 5 matching bases. This CDR3 spans 15 amino acids. V was cut by 6 bases and J by 0 bases, with 14 bases left in between. CDR1 is LNHDA and CDR2 is SQIVND in the germline V gene (reference sequence).